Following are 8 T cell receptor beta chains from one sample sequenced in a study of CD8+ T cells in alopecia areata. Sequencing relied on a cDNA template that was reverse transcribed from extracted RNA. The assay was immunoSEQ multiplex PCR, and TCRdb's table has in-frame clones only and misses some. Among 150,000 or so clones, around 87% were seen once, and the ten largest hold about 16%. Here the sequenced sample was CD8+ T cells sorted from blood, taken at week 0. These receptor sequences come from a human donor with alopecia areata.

CDR3: CASRGASYEQYF. The CDR3 bases are TGTGCCAGCAGGGGGGCATCCTACGAGCAGTACTTC. The chain recombines TRBV27 with TRBJ2-7; maybe TRBD1 (6 bases). CDR1 is MNHEY, CDR2 SMNVEV, per germline (reference sequence). V gave up 6 bases and J gave up 1 base, with 7 bases separating them. The CDR3 length is 12 residues.

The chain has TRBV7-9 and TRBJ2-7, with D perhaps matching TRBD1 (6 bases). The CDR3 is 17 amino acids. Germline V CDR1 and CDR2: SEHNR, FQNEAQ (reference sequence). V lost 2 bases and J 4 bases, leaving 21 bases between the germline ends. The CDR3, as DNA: TGTGCCAGCAGCTTATTAAGCGGTGACGGCAGGGGTTACGAGCAGTACTTC. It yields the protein CASSLLSGDGRGYEQYF.

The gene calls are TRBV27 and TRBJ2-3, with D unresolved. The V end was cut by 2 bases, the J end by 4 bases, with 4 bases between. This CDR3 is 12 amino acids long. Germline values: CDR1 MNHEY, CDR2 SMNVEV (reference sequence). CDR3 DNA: TGTGCCAGCAGTTTAAGCGCAGATACGCAGTATTTT. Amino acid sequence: CASSLSADTQYF.

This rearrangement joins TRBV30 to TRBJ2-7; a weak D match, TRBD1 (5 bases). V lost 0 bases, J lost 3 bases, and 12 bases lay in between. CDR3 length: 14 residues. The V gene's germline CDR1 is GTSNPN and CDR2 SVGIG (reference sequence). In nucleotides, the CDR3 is TGTGCCTGGAGTGTAGGTGACAGACTCTACGAGCAGTACTTC. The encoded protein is CAWSVGDRLYEQYF.

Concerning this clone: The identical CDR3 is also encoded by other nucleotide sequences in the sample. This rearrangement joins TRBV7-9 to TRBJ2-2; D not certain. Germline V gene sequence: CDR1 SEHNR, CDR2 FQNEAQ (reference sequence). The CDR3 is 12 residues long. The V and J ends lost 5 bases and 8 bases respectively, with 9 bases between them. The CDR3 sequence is CASSPLGGELFF. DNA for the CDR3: TGTGCCAGCAGCCCCCTTGGTGGGGAGCTGTTTTTT.

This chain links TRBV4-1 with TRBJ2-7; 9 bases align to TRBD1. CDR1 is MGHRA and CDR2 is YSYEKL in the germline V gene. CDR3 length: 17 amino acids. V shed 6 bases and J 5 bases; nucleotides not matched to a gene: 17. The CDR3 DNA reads TGCGCCAGCAGTCCCACGGTTCCCGGGACAGGGCAACACGAGCAGTACTTC. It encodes CASSPTVPGTGQHEQYF.

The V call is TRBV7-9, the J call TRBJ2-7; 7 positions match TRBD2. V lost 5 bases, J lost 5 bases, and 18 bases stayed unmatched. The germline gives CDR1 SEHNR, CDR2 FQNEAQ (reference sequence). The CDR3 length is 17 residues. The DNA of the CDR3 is TGTGCCAGCAGCCTACCGCGGGGCGGGGGAAAGTTCGACGAGCAGTACTTC. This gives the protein CASSLPRGGGKFDEQYF. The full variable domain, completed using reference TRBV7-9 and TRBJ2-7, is DTGVSQNPRHKITKRGQNVTFRCDPISEHNRLYWYRQTLGQGPEFLTYFQNEAQLEKSRLLSDRFSAERPKGSFSTLEIQRTEQGDSAMYLCASSLPRGGGKFDEQYFGPGTRLTVT.

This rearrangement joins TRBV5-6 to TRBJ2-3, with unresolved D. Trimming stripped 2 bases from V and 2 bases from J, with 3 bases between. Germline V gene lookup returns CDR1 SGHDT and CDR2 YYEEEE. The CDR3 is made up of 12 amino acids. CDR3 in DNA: TGTGCCAGCAGCTTACTCACAGATACGCAGTATTTT. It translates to CASSLLTDTQYF.